The 32 T cell receptor beta chains reported below all come from one sample, sequenced in a study of regulatory T cells in long-lasting Graves disease. Both iRepertoire HTBI primers and Arm-PCR of CDR3 regions were used to build the TCR beta libraries. TCRdb used MiXCR to reprocess the multiplex PCR reads, holding one entry per CDR3 protein. The sample lists hundreds of thousands of distinct CDR3 sequences; approximately 23% were seen once. Described time point: persistent/refractory GD, antithyroid drugs over 5 years with positive TRAb. PBMCs were the source of the RNA used for TCR sequencing. Specimen: peripheral blood mononuclear cells (PBMCs), collected when the disease was refractory, from a patient treated with antithyroid drugs. The receptors shown here come from a female donor with Graves disease.

The sample holds a few counts of this clonotype. The V and J genes are TRBV7-2 and TRBJ2-4; no reliable D call. CDR1 is SGHTA, CDR2 FQGNSA, per germline. With 4 bases removed from V and 1 base from J, the gap between germline ends came to 8 bases. This CDR3 has 14 residues. The CDR3 sequence is CASSSLAAKNIQYF. The CDR3 nucleotides read TGTGCCAGCAGCTCCCTGGCGGCCAAAAACATTCAGTACTTC.

There are a few counts of this clonotype. This sequence joins TRBV30 and TRBJ1-2, with a possible D match to TRBD1 (6 bases). Germline V CDR1 and CDR2: GTSNPN, SVGIG (reference sequence). V lost 4 bases to trimming and J lost 8 bases, with 11 bases between them. CDR3 length: 11 amino acids. The CDR3 here is CAWTDQGGYTF. In nucleotides, the CDR3 is TGTGCCTGGACGGACCAGGGGGGCTACACCTTC.

A few counts support this clonotype. The chain couples TRBV2 to TRBJ2-5, with D tentatively TRBD1 (5 bases). This CDR3 is 16 amino acids long. Trimming shortened V by 5 bases and J by 5 bases, and 21 bases separated the two germline ends. Germline-derived CDR1 and CDR2 are SNHLY and FYNNEI. DNA for the CDR3: TGTGCCAGCAGTCTTTTTGGGGCCACACGCATGGAGACCCAGTACTTC. Translating gives CASSLFGATRMETQYF.

In regard to this clonotype: This could be a read error, since a much larger clone is one nucleotide away. Lacking the conserved final phenylalanine or tryptophan, this CDR3 likely reflects a read error. The chain combines TRBV20-1 with TRBJ1-2; unclear D gene. CDR1 and CDR2 (germline): DFQATT, SNEGSKA (reference sequence). V was clipped by 2 bases and J by 3 bases, with 22 bases between them. The length of the CDR3 is 17 residues. CDR3 sequence: CSARPPRPATLDYGYTI. DNA of the CDR3: TGCAGTGCTAGACCCCCCAGGCCGGCTACGTTGGACTATGGCTACACCATC.

In this sample, this clonotype turned up many times. The chain carries TRBV28 and TRBJ2-4, with 7 bases aligning to TRBD1. The germline V gene has CDR1 MDHEN and CDR2 SYDVKM. Losses at the gene ends were 10 bases for V and 6 bases for J; bases not matched to a gene: 3. This CDR3 has 11 amino acids. CDR3 sequence reads: CATGTANIQYF. The CDR3 coding sequence is TGTGCCACCGGGACAGCAAACATTCAGTACTTC.

In its sample, this clonotype was seen many times. The chain links TRBV28 to TRBJ2-2, with TRBD2 matching 10 bases. Germline assignment: CDR1 MDHEN and CDR2 SYDVKM. Trimming cost V 5 bases and J 2 bases; bases outside gene matches: 2. The CDR3 contains 15 residues. Here the CDR3 DNA reads TGTGCCAGCAGTAGCGGGGGGGCAAACACCGGGGAGCTGTTTTTT. Encoded protein: CASSSGGANTGELFF.

This sequence joins TRBV6-4 and TRBJ1-5; TRBD1 matches 9 bases. The CDR3 sequence is 15 residues long. With 8 bases clipped from V and 5 bases from J, the junction kept 10 bases outside the gene matches. Germline values: CDR1 MRHNA, CDR2 SNTAGT. Written as DNA, the CDR3 is TGTGCCAGCTCCCCGGAGGGACAGGGACATCAGCCCCAGCATTTT. Translating it yields CASSPEGQGHQPQHF.

The rearrangement links TRBV14 to TRBJ1-2; 10 nucleotides agree with TRBD1. Germline CDR1 is SGHDN and CDR2 is FVKESK. V lost 4 bases, J lost 6 bases, and 11 bases stayed unmatched. The CDR3 consists of 16 residues. CDR3 in amino acids: CASSLRPGTGADGYTF. In nucleotides, the CDR3 is TGTGCCAGCAGCCTCAGACCCGGGACAGGGGCAGATGGCTACACCTTC.

V gene TRBV2 combines with J gene TRBJ1-1; possibly TRBD1 for D (6 bases). CDR1 SNHLY and CDR2 FYNNEI come from the germline V gene. V was cut by 7 bases and J by 5 bases, with 17 bases left in between. The CDR3 extends over 14 amino acids. As DNA, the CDR3 is TGTGCCAGCACGACTGGGGGGCGGGGGACTGAAGCTTTCTTT. Protein sequence: CASTTGGRGTEAFF.

The J gene is TRBJ1-1, the V gene TRBV6-1; a possible D gene is TRBD1 (6 bases). V gave up 7 bases and J gave up 1 base, with 19 bases separating them. This CDR3 is built from 16 residues. Germline V gene sequence: CDR1 MNHNS, CDR2 SASEGT. The CDR3 nucleotides read TGTGCCAGCAACTCAGGGGAGGGAGTGGGGAACACTGAAGCTTTCTTT. Translated: CASNSGEGVGNTEAFF.

V gene TRBV7-9 combines with J gene TRBJ2-7; TRBD2 might be the D (5 bases). The CDR3 runs to 14 residues. CDR1 SEHNR and CDR2 FQNEAQ come from the germline V gene (reference sequence). The V end was cut by 5 bases, the J end by 7 bases, with 18 bases between. CDR3 sequence reads: CASSPGFVRGEQYF. CDR3 nucleotides: TGTGCCAGCAGCCCGGGGTTCGTACGAGGTGAGCAGTACTTC.

This chain connects TRBV28 to TRBJ2-7; D not certain. Germline V lookup: CDR1 MDHEN, CDR2 SYDVKM. The CDR3 consists of 13 residues. V was shortened by 7 bases and J by 7 bases, with 17 bases between the two germline ends. CDR3 protein: CASKVVAAEEQYF. The CDR3, as DNA: TGTGCCAGCAAGGTTGTGGCGGCCGAGGAGCAGTACTTC.

Notes on this clonotype: One base away lies a much larger clone, so this may be a sequencing read error. The chain joins TRBV11-3 to TRBJ1-5; D ambiguous. Germline values: CDR1 SGHNT, CDR2 YENEEA. The CDR3 extends over 14 amino acids. Trimming left V 6 bases short and J 3 bases short, with 12 bases between. CDR3 nucleotides: TGTGCCAGCAGTGTCGGATCAAACAATCAGCCCCAGCATTTT. Translation: CASSVGSNNQPQHF.

The CDR3 spells CASSGQLSNQPQHF. The CDR3 coding sequence is TGTGCCAGTAGTGGACAGCTTAGCAATCAGCCCCAGCATTTT. The rearrangement joins TRBV19 to TRBJ1-5, with TRBD1 as a possible D gene (6 bases). The germline V gene encodes CDR1 LNHDA and CDR2 SQIVND (reference sequence). The ends were cut back, 5 bases at V and 0 bases at J, with 8 bases in the middle. This CDR3 comprises 14 residues.

The gene calls are TRBV19 and TRBJ1-1, with no clear D. The CDR3 is made up of 17 amino acids. Trimming pared 2 bases from V and 0 bases from J, leaving 16 bases between. The germline gives CDR1 LNHDA, CDR2 SQIVND (reference sequence). CDR3 in DNA: TGTGCCAGTAGTATAAGGCCCGAGCCGAGCCTGAACACTGAAGCTTTCTTT. Residues: CASSIRPEPSLNTEAFF. Full variable domain (outside the CDR3, taken from reference TRBV19 and TRBJ1-1): DGGITQSPKYLFRKEGQNVTLSCEQNLNHDAMYWYRQDPGQGLRLIYYSQIVNDFQKGDIAEGYSVSREKKESFPLTVTSAQKNPTAFYLCASSIRPEPSLNTEAFFGQGTRLTVV.

In regard to this clonotype: It may be a read error: a sequence one base away is much more abundant. The chain links TRBV6-2 or TRBV6-3 to TRBJ2-7; tentatively, D is TRBD1 (6 bases). Deletions cut 2 bases from V and 6 bases from J, with 14 bases between. The CDR3 has 14 residues. In germline, CDR1 is MNHEY, CDR2 SVGEGT. CDR3 coding DNA: TGTGCCAGCAGTTACCGGGACAACCCCTTCGAGCAGTACTTC. It translates to CASSYRDNPFEQYF.

V and J are TRBV6-2 or TRBV6-3 and TRBJ2-7, with a weak D call TRBD2 (7 bases). The CDR3 extends over 16 amino acids. Trimming left V 2 bases short and J 3 bases short, with 17 bases between. Germline CDR1 reads MNHEY; CDR2 reads SVGEGT. The CDR3 bases are TGTGCCAGCAGTTACGGTGTTGGCGGGGGACACTACGAGCAGTACTTC. It yields the protein CASSYGVGGGHYEQYF.

In this sample, this clonotype turned up a few times. The CDR3: CSVEPRDRDGYTF. The DNA for the CDR3 is TGCAGCGTTGAACCCCGGGACAGGGATGGCTACACCTTC. The V and J genes are TRBV29-1 and TRBJ1-2, with 9 positions matching TRBD1. CDR3 length: 13 residues. Germline V CDR1 and CDR2: SQVTM, ANQGSEA. V gave up 2 bases and J gave up 6 bases; unmatched junction bases: 4.

This clonotype was detected ten times or more. The chain is built from TRBV28 and TRBJ1-5, with D possibly being TRBD1 (6 bases). CDR3 size: 17 residues. Deletions cut 6 bases from V and 3 bases from J, with 21 bases between. Looked up from germline, CDR1 is MDHEN and CDR2 is SYDVKM. The CDR3 nucleotides read TGTGCCAGCAGGGACAGTTCTAGGCAGAGGGCCAATCAGCCCCAGCATTTT. Residues: CASRDSSRQRANQPQHF.

The chain uses TRBV9 and TRBJ2-5; D may be TRBD1 or TRBD2 (5 bases each). The CDR3 is made up of 13 amino acids. Looked up from germline, CDR1 is SGDLS and CDR2 is YYNGEE. Trimming stripped 3 bases from V and 5 bases from J, with 11 bases between. The CDR3 coding sequence is TGTGCCAGCAGCGGGGACGGGACCGAGACCCAGTACTTC. The encoded protein is CASSGDGTETQYF.

The CDR3 region has the DNA TGTGCCAGCATACGGACAGGAACCAAGAATCAGCCCCAGCATTTT. It encodes CASIRTGTKNQPQHF. This chain uses TRBV28 with TRBJ1-5; TRBD1 matches 7 bases. Looked up from germline, CDR1 is MDHEN and CDR2 is SYDVKM. J gave up 4 bases and V 7 bases, and 10 bases lay outside the gene matches. The CDR3 is made up of 15 amino acids.

A few counts support this clonotype. The V call is TRBV19, the J call TRBJ1-2, with 7 nucleotides matching TRBD1. CDR3 length: 13 amino acids. V trimming: 3 bases; J trimming: 5 bases; junction bases outside the gene matches: 3. Per the germline V gene, CDR1 is LNHDA and CDR2 is SQIVND (reference sequence). CDR3 sequence reads: CASSMTGSYGYTF. CDR3 coding DNA: TGTGCCAGTAGTATGACAGGGTCTTATGGCTACACCTTC. The full variable domain, its missing parts supplied by reference TRBV19 and TRBJ1-2, is DGGITQSPKYLFRKEGQNVTLSCEQNLNHDAMYWYRQDPGQGLRLIYYSQIVNDFQKGDIAEGYSVSREKKESFPLTVTSAQKNPTAFYLCASSMTGSYGYTFGSGTRLTVV.

The chain combines TRBV11-2 with TRBJ1-1; D perhaps matches TRBD1 (6 bases). V was cut by 8 bases and J by 5 bases, with 9 bases left in between. This CDR3 has 11 residues. Per the germline V gene, CDR1 is SGHAT and CDR2 is FQNNGV. The CDR3 loop is CASGQGTEAFF. As DNA, the CDR3 is TGTGCCAGCGGCCAGGGGACTGAAGCTTTCTTT.

The sample holds many counts of this clonotype. This sequence joins TRBV12-3 or TRBV12-4 and TRBJ1-1, with D perhaps matching TRBD1 (5 bases). The CDR3 spans 13 residues. Trimming took 5 bases from V and 3 from J, leaving 10 bases between them. The CDR3 is CASSVQGDTEAFF. Written as DNA, the CDR3 is TGTGCCAGCAGTGTTCAGGGAGACACTGAAGCTTTCTTT.

The V call is TRBV20-1, the J call TRBJ2-2, with D unclear. V shed 5 bases and J shed 0 bases, with 19 bases lying between them. The V gene's germline CDR1 is DFQATT and CDR2 SNEGSKA (reference sequence). The length of the CDR3 is 17 residues. The CDR3 is CSAERTGFHTNTGELFF. CDR3 DNA sequence: TGCAGTGCTGAAAGAACGGGCTTCCATACGAACACCGGGGAGCTGTTTTTT.

This clonotype has a handful of counts. This chain joins TRBV28 and TRBJ2-1; 7 bases match TRBD1. The germline V gene has CDR1 MDHEN and CDR2 SYDVKM. Germline trimming cut 6 bases from V and 10 bases from J; bases unmatched to any gene: 9. The CDR3 consists of 13 residues. The CDR3 protein is CASRPPQGVEQFF. DNA of the CDR3: TGTGCCAGCAGACCTCCTCAGGGGGTCGAGCAGTTCTTC.

This clonotype was found many times. This rearrangement joins TRBV2 to TRBJ1-1; D possibly corresponds to TRBD1 (5 bases). The germline gives CDR1 SNHLY, CDR2 FYNNEI. This CDR3 is built from 13 residues. The ends were cut back, 10 bases at V and 2 bases at J, with 14 bases in the middle. The CDR3 nucleotides are TGTGCCATCACTAATGGGGGTAACACTGAAGCTTTCTTT. Translation: CAITNGGNTEAFF.

This clonotype was counted many times. The chain recombines TRBV6-1 with TRBJ1-2; TRBD1 might be the D (5 bases). The ends were cut back, 7 bases at V and 3 bases at J, with 15 bases in the middle. This CDR3 spans 14 amino acids. CDR1 MNHNS and CDR2 SASEGT come from the germline V gene. CDR3 bases: TGTGCCAGCACCCAGGACACGAAGGACTATGGCTACACCTTC. It specifies CASTQDTKDYGYTF.

There are a few counts of this clonotype. This chain links TRBV6-9 with TRBJ2-5; 10 bases agree with TRBD2. The trim removed 3 bases at V and 2 bases at J, leaving 12 bases unmatched. CDR3 length: 18 residues. The V gene's germline CDR1 is MNHGY and CDR2 SVAAGI. This CDR3 is CASSYSLQRGGDQETQYF. The CDR3 DNA reads TGTGCCAGCAGTTACTCCCTCCAGCGGGGGGGGGATCAAGAGACCCAGTACTTC.

Notes on this clonotype: A read error may account for a junction end that differs from germline. The chain has TRBV6-2 or TRBV6-3 and TRBJ2-4; the match to TRBD1 covers 10 bases. The J call may be in error: the DNA end matches TRBJ2-1 better. The CDR3 is 15 residues long. Looked up from germline, CDR1 is MNHEY and CDR2 is SVGEGT. The CDR3 nucleotides read TGTGCCGGCAGTGAACCCGGGACAGGGGTAAATGAGCAGTTCTTC. It specifies CAGSEPGTGVNEQFF.

This clonotype showed up many times. The rearrangement links TRBV12-3 or TRBV12-4 to TRBJ2-5; D is perhaps TRBD2 (5 bases). Trimming stripped 6 bases from V and 5 bases from J, with 22 bases between. The CDR3 consists of 16 residues. Here the CDR3 reads CASSPLRGERGETQYF. The CDR3 DNA reads as TGTGCCAGCAGCCCCCTACGTGGGGAGAGAGGGGAGACCCAGTACTTC.

This clonotype was picked up many times. This sequence joins TRBV12-3 or TRBV12-4 and TRBJ1-5, with D hard to call. The length of the CDR3 is 14 residues. V was pared by 1 base and J by 5 bases, with 9 bases between. The chain's CDR3 is CASSLGQRDQPQHF. CDR3 in DNA: TGTGCCAGCAGTTTAGGCCAGCGAGATCAGCCCCAGCATTTT.